One and the same sample provided the 10 T cell receptor beta chains below, sequenced in a study of cytomegalovirus exposure and HLA in healthy donors. This PCR relied on a set of 60 Vbeta primers and 13 Jbeta primers. Profiling relied on immunoSEQ multiplex PCR, and the TCRdb table lists in-frame clones only, not all of them. This table has around 190,000 clones, roughly 86% appearing once. The source material was PBMCs. These receptors originate from a young woman in good health and CMV-seronegative.

J is TRBJ1-2 and V is TRBV2, with D unclear. The CDR3 spans 13 residues. Trimming shortened V by 3 bases and J by 6 bases, and 11 bases separated the two germline ends. Germline V gene data show CDR1 as SNHLY and CDR2 as FYNNEI. CDR3 in DNA: TGTGCCAGCAGTGATGTCGACGGGAATGGCTACACCTTC. Translating gives CASSDVDGNGYTF.

This rearrangement joins TRBV7-9 to TRBJ1-1; the D is unclear. The CDR3 spans 16 residues. From germline, CDR1 is SEHNR and CDR2 FQNEAQ (reference sequence). V shed 4 bases and J shed 1 base, with 16 bases lying between them. In nucleotides, the CDR3 is TGTGCCAGCAGCTACTTAAAGGGAGTAAGGAACACTGAAGCTTTCTTT. This encodes CASSYLKGVRNTEAFF. The full variable domain, completed using reference TRBV7-9 and TRBJ1-1, is DTGVSQNPRHKITKRGQNVTFRCDPISEHNRLYWYRQTLGQGPEFLTYFQNEAQLEKSRLLSDRFSAERPKGSFSTLEIQRTEQGDSAMYLCASSYLKGVRNTEAFFGQGTRLTVV.

The J gene is TRBJ2-7, the V gene TRBV29-1, with 9 bases aligning to TRBD1. Germline assignment: CDR1 SQVTM and CDR2 ANQGSEA. This CDR3 region has 15 residues. Trimming removed 0 bases from V and 4 bases from J; junction bases left unmatched: 7. The CDR3 coding sequence is TGCAGCGTTGAAGATTACAGGGGGCGGTTTTACGAGCAGTACTTC. Translated, it gives CSVEDYRGRFYEQYF.

The rearrangement joins TRBV21-1 to TRBJ2-7; the table's TRBD2 call for D was not verified on the DNA. TRBV21-1 is a known pseudogene. The length of the CDR3 is 15 residues. CDR3 region: CASSNDGMYSYEQYF. The CDR3 DNA reads as TGTGCCAGCAGCAATGACGGGATGTACTCCTACGAGCAGTACTTC.

The chain recombines TRBV6-6 with TRBJ2-3; D is undetermined. The CDR3 has 14 residues. The V gene lost 2 bases and the J gene lost 6 bases, with 12 bases spanning the gap. The germline gives CDR1 MNHNY, CDR2 SVGAGI (reference sequence). CDR3 amino acids: CASSYEESADTQYF. In nucleotides, the CDR3 is TGTGCCAGCAGTTACGAGGAGTCTGCCGATACGCAGTATTTT.

The chain links TRBV19 to TRBJ2-1, with 7 positions matching TRBD2. The V segment lost 1 base and the J segment 4 bases; nucleotides outside the gene matches: 4. The CDR3 sequence is 15 residues long. Germline CDR1 LNHDA, CDR2 SQIVND (reference sequence). The CDR3 DNA reads TGTGCCAGTAGTATAGTAGTAGCGGGTTACAATGAGCAGTTCTTC. It specifies CASSIVVAGYNEQFF.

The chain combines TRBV6-1 with TRBJ2-1, with D maybe TRBD2 (6 bases). The germline CDR1 and CDR2 sequences are MNHNS and SASEGT. The CDR3 runs 11 residues. Trimming shortened V by 11 bases and J by 9 bases, and 14 bases separated the two germline ends. The CDR3 bases are TGTGCCGGAGGAGGGAGGACTGAGCAGTTCTTC. This encodes CAGGGRTEQFF.

This chain connects TRBV21-1 to TRBJ2-7; the tabulated D call, TRBD1, remains unverified against the DNA. TRBV21-1 is assigned pseudogene status. The CDR3 length is 12 residues. The CDR3 bases are TGTGCCAGCAGCAAAGAGGGGGGACAGACATACTTC. It translates to CASSKEGGQTYF.

The V call is TRBV5-1, the J call TRBJ2-3, with a possible D match to TRBD2 (6 bases). The CDR3 runs 12 residues. Germline CDR1 SGHRS, CDR2 YFSETQ. The V gene lost 4 bases and the J gene lost 3 bases, with 6 bases spanning the gap. CDR3 sequence reads: CASSRGTDTQYF. The CDR3 bases are TGCGCCAGCAGCCGGGGGACAGATACGCAGTATTTT.

The V gene is TRBV5-4, the J gene TRBJ2-4; 8 nucleotides align to TRBD1. This CDR3 contains 14 residues. V gave up 2 bases and J gave up 8 bases; unmatched junction bases: 6. CDR1 SGHNT and CDR2 YYREEE come from the germline V gene (reference sequence). The CDR3: CASSLDRGGHIQYF. The CDR3 DNA is TGTGCCAGCAGCTTAGACAGGGGTGGGCACATTCAGTACTTC. The full variable domain, with the rest looked up from reference TRBV5-4 and TRBJ2-4, is ETGVTQSPTHLIKTRGQQVTLRCSSQSGHNTVSWYQQALGQGPQFIFQYYREEENGRGNFPPRFSGLQFPNYSSELNVNALELDDSALYLCASSLDRGGHIQYFGAGTRLSVL.